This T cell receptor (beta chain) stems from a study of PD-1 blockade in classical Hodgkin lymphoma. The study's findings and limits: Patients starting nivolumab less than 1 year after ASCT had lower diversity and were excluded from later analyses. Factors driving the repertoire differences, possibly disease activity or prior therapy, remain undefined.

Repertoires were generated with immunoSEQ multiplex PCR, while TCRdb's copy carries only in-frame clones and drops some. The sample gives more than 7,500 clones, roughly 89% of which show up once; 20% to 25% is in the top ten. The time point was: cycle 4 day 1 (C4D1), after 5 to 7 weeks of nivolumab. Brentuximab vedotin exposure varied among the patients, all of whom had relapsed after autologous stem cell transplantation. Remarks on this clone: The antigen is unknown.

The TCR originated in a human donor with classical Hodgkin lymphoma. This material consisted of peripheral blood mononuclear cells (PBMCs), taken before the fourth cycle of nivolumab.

For the CDR3, the DNA is TGTGCCAGCAGAGGACTAGCGGGGGGCACAGATACGCAGTATTTT. It codes for CASRGLAGGTDTQYF. The V call is TRBV6-4, the J call TRBJ2-3; 13 bases map to TRBD2. The trim removed 6 bases at V and 1 base at J, leaving 1 base unmatched. The germline CDR1 and CDR2 sequences are MRHNA and SNTAGT. This CDR3 comprises 15 residues.